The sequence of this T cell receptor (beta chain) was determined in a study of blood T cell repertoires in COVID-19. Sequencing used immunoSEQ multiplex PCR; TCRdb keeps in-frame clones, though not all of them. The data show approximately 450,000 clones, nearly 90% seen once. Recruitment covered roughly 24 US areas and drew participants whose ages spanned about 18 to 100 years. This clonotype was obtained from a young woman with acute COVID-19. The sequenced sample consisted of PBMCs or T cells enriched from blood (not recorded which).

The CDR3 bases are TGTGCCAGCAGCTCCTCGACAGGGGGGTTCTATGGCTACACCTTC. This translates into CASSSSTGGFYGYTF. V gene TRBV3-1 (or the pseudogene TRBV3-2) combines with J gene TRBJ1-2, with 9 bases matching TRBD1. CDR3 size: 15 residues. The V gene's germline CDR1 is LGHDT and CDR2 YNNKEL (reference sequence). The trim removed 5 bases at V and 4 bases at J, leaving 8 bases unmatched.